This T cell receptor beta chain derives from a study of T cells in Graves' hyperthyroidism and ophthalmopathy. Study results and limitations: A 13 V-J signature model discriminated ophthalmopathy versus stable hyperthyroidism.

This clonotype was seen a handful of times. As yet, its antigen is unknown. One junction end disagrees with the germline gene, perhaps due to a read error. Among ophthalmopathy patients, the Clinical Activity Score reached at least 3, the NOSPECS grade reached at least 4, and duration remained under 3 months. Exclusions: uncontrolled infection, other autoimmune disease, pregnancy, lactation. Orbital computed tomography, thyroid ultrasound, serum thyroxine and TRAb, and clinical symptoms together informed the diagnoses. Amplification of TCR beta CDR3 regions was performed using RNA transcripts as template. TCR CDR3 regions were first amplified by RT-PCR with HTBI primers. TCRdb reprocessed the multiplex PCR reads with MiXCR, giving one entry per CDR3 protein. There are some 350,000 distinct CDR3 sequences in the sample; roughly 15% occur only once, and around 20% lies in the top ten. What was sequenced was blood. This TCR was recovered from a woman aged 60-70 years with Graves' ophthalmopathy.

As DNA, the CDR3 is TGTGCCAGCAGCTGCTTTGGGGCGGCTAAGTCGCACTTC. Translated, it gives CASSCFGAAKSHF. The chain joins TRBV7-2 to TRBJ2-5; weak D call: TRBD1 (5 bases). Germline CDR1 and CDR2: SGHTA and FQGNSA. CDR3 length: 13 amino acids. Together with reference TRBV7-2 and TRBJ2-5, the CDR3 gives the full variable domain: GAGVSQSPSNKVTEKGKDVELRCDPISGHTALYWYRQSLGQGLEFLIYFQGNSAPDKSGLPSDRFSAERTGGSVSTLTIQRTQQEDSAVYLCASSCFGAAKSHFGPGTRLLVL.